This T cell receptor beta chain stems from a study of T cell repertoires in cytomegalovirus infection. Background on the study: HLA-C-restricted CMV epitopes, recently identified, and well-studied HLA-B-restricted ones were used by the study. Based on public TCR beta signatures, there were indications of CMV infection and of a matching HLA type.

Concerning this clonotype itself: Its antigen is unidentified. A clone one base away is much larger, so this may be a read error.

The CDR3 contains 12 residues. Germline lookup yields CDR1 SGHTA and CDR2 FQGNSA. Trimming left V 5 bases short and J 8 bases short, with 12 bases between. Each CDR3 protein gets one entry after TCRdb re-called the reads with MiXCR. Of 570,000 or so distinct CDR3 sequences in the sample, 40% were seen once. The chain links TRBV7-2 to TRBJ1-2; D may be TRBD1 (6 bases). The sample in question was cultured PBMCs, obtained from culture after CMV antigen stimulation. The receptor's source is a human donor in good health (CMV status not recorded). Some clones in this sample may be carry-over from other donors' samples. CDR3 loop: CASSPYRVGYTF. The DNA of the CDR3 is TGTGCCAGCAGCCCGTACAGGGTCGGCTACACCTTC. The complete variable domain, with remaining parts taken from reference TRBV7-2 and TRBJ1-2, reads GAGVSQSPSNKVTEKGKDVELRCDPISGHTALYWYRQSLGQGLEFLIYFQGNSAPDKSGLPSDRFSAERTGGSVSTLTIQRTQQEDSAVYLCASSPYRVGYTFGSGTRLTVV.